This T cell receptor (beta chain) was identified in a study of cytomegalovirus exposure and HLA in healthy donors. Regarding the study as a whole: Reports described diagnosis of cytomegalovirus status by the classifier as highly specific and sensitive.

As regards this clone: Its antigen is currently unknown.

The study ran its PCR with 60 Vbeta and 13 Jbeta primers. The protocol was immunoSEQ multiplex PCR, while the TCRdb copy is restricted to in-frame clones and leaves out a portion. This sample's table reports about 83,000 clones. The ends were cut back, 2 bases at V and 4 bases at J, with 9 bases in the middle. The germline V gene encodes CDR1 MNHNS and CDR2 SASEGT. The CDR3 consists of 14 residues. This receptor was identified in a man between 18 and 29 years old in good health and CMV-seropositive. The sequenced sample consisted of PBMCs. V usage is TRBV6-1 and J usage is TRBJ1-5, with D uncertain. The CDR3 region has the DNA TGTGCCAGCAGTGAAAAGCCGTATAATCAGCCCCAGCATTTT. It is translated as CASSEKPYNQPQHF.